Only a few counts were recorded for the clone carrying this T cell receptor (beta chain). The data were taken from a study of T cells in tumors after PD-1 blockade. The CDR3 loop spans 14 amino acids. Germline trimming cut 3 bases from V and 5 bases from J; bases unmatched to any gene: 5. The table came from immunoSEQ multiplex PCR; TCRdb's copy has only in-frame clones and leaves some out. The sample lists approximately 46,000 clones; 79% were seen once. The chain carries TRBV23-1 and TRBJ2-3, with 7 bases that match TRBD2. TRBV23-1 is classed as an ORF, of uncertain function. The specimen was PBMCs, collected before anti-PD-1 treatment. The sequence was obtained from a human donor with basal cell carcinoma. CDR3 nucleotides: TGCGCCAGCAGTCAGGGAGGGGCGCAAGATACGCAGTATTTT. Translated: CASSQGGAQDTQYF.